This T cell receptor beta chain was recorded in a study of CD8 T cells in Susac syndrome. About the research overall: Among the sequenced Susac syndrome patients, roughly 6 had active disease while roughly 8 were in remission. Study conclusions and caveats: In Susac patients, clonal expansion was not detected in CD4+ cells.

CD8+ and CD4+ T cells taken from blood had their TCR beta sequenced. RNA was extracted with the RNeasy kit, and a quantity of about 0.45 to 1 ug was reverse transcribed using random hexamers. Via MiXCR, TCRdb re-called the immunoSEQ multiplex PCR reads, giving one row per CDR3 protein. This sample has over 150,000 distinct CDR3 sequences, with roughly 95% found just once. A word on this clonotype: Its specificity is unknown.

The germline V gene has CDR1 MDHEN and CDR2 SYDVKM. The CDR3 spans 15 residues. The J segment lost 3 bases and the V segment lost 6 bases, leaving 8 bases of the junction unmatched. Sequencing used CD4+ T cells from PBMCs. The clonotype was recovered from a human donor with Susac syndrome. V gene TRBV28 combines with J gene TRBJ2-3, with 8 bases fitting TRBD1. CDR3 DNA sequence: TGTGCCAGCAGACTAAGGACAGGGCGTACAGATACGCAGTATTTT. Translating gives CASRLRTGRTDTQYF.